Reported below is one T cell receptor (beta chain). Its cognate antigen is unknown. The data were taken from a study of cytomegalovirus exposure and HLA in healthy donors. Here immunoSEQ multiplex PCR was the method, and the copy in TCRdb shows in-frame clones only, minus some. The table shows some 180,000 clones, with about 81% occurring only once. Study observations and caveats: Most TCR sequences were rare, but some public TCRs occurred in many donors. Three CMV-associated chains proved CMV antigen-specific in vitro. Clusters of TCRs from the first cohort tended to co-occur in the roughly 120 validation repertoires (as a later analysis found).

The germline CDR1 and CDR2 sequences are ENHRY and SYGVKD. This CDR3 is 13 amino acids long. V lost 2 bases, J lost 4 bases, and 5 bases lay in between. Sequencing was performed on PBMCs. This receptor was identified in a woman in her 30s in good health and CMV-seronegative. The chain couples TRBV10-3 to TRBJ1-4; D not resolved. The CDR3 coding sequence is TGTGCCATCAGTGAGCGGGGTAATGAAAAACTGTTTTTT. Its protein is CAISERGNEKLFF.